Following are 10 T cell receptor beta chains from one sample sequenced in a study of cytomegalovirus exposure and HLA in healthy donors. The PCR was carried out with 60 Vbeta primers and 13 Jbeta primers. Data came from immunoSEQ multiplex PCR; TCRdb stores just in-frame clones and leaves some out. The sample has about 130,000 clones, roughly three quarters seen once; the top ten hold around 2%. The sequenced sample was PBMCs. The receptors originated from a woman between 40 and 55 years old in good health and CMV-seronegative.

The chain combines TRBV6-1 with TRBJ1-3; D might be TRBD1 (6 bases). The CDR3 is made up of 14 amino acids. The germline CDR1 and CDR2 sequences are MNHNS and SASEGT. The V end lost 5 bases, the J end lost 4 bases, and 12 bases lay between the germline ends. For the CDR3, the DNA is TGTGCCAGCAGTCCCCGGACAGCCGGAAACACCATATATTTT. It specifies CASSPRTAGNTIYF.

This chain links TRBV30 with TRBJ1-4; tentative D call: TRBD1 (5 bases). Germline V CDR1 and CDR2: GTSNPN, SVGIG (reference sequence). Trimming pared 1 base from V and 4 bases from J, leaving 13 bases between. The CDR3 covers 15 residues. Here the CDR3 DNA reads TGTGCCTGGAGTGGCACCGAGACAGATAATGAAAAACTGTTTTTT. Amino acid sequence: CAWSGTETDNEKLFF.

This clone occurred once. This rearrangement joins TRBV6-4 to TRBJ2-6; 11 bases are a match to TRBD1. CDR1 and CDR2 from the germline V gene are MRHNA and SNTAGT. With V trimmed by 6 bases and J by 0 bases, 7 bases remained unmatched. The CDR3 spans 18 residues. This CDR3 reads CASRPDRGPSSGANVLTF. CDR3 nucleotides: TGTGCCAGCAGACCGGACAGGGGGCCAAGCTCTGGGGCCAACGTCCTGACTTTC.

The sample holds one count of this clone. The chain combines TRBV2 with TRBJ2-2; D may be TRBD2 (7 bases). The CDR3 consists of 16 residues. Germline CDR1 SNHLY, CDR2 FYNNEI. V dropped 8 bases and J dropped 5 bases, with 21 bases sitting between them. In nucleotides, the CDR3 is TGTGCCAGCTCTCCTTTAGGGGGAGGGGGGACCGGGGAGCTGTTTTTT. Protein product: CASSPLGGGGTGELFF.

The chain carries TRBV30 and TRBJ2-1; 8 nucleotides line up with TRBD2. The CDR3 extends over 15 amino acids. Germline V gives CDR1 GTSNPN, CDR2 SVGIG (reference sequence). V gave up 3 bases and J gave up 2 bases; unmatched junction bases: 6. CDR3 loop: CAWRRGAGAYNEQFF. For the CDR3, the DNA is TGTGCCTGGAGGCGGGGAGCGGGAGCCTACAATGAGCAGTTCTTC. Looking up the rest from reference TRBV30 and TRBJ2-1 gives the full variable domain: SQTIHQWPATLVQPVGSPLSLECTVEGTSNPNLYWYRQAAGRGLQLLFYSVGIGQISSEVPQNLSASRPQDRQFILSSKKLLLSDSGFYLCAWRRGAGAYNEQFFGPGTRLTVL.

This rearrangement joins TRBV30 to TRBJ2-3, with D possibly TRBD2 on 6 matching bases. There are 16 residues in the CDR3. V shed 8 bases and J shed 0 bases, with 21 bases lying between them. The germline CDR1 and CDR2 sequences are GTSNPN and SVGIG (reference sequence). The CDR3 loop is CALAPPGVGSTDTQYF. CDR3 bases: TGTGCCCTTGCTCCTCCGGGAGTGGGTAGCACAGATACGCAGTATTTT.

This chain joins TRBV7-2 and TRBJ1-1, with TRBD1 as a possible D gene (6 bases). Trimming removed 5 bases at V and 0 bases at J, with 10 bases between. The CDR3 consists of 14 residues. Germline V gene sequence: CDR1 SGHTA, CDR2 FQGNSA. CDR3 in DNA: TGTGCCAGCAGCCCCCGACAGGTGAACACTGAAGCTTTCTTT. It specifies CASSPRQVNTEAFF.

In nucleotides, the CDR3 is TGTGCCAGCAGCTTAAGGAGGGCCCGTAACTCTGGGGCCAACGTCCTGACTTTC. Residues: CASSLRRARNSGANVLTF. The chain is built from TRBV7-2 and TRBJ2-6; D might be TRBD2 (6 bases). The ends were cut back, 2 bases at V and 0 bases at J, with 14 bases in the middle. This CDR3 spans 18 amino acids. Germline V gene lookup returns CDR1 SGHTA and CDR2 FQGNSA.

The gene calls are TRBV4-1 and TRBJ1-1; D remains unclear. CDR1 is MGHRA and CDR2 is YSYEKL in the germline V gene. The length of the CDR3 is 14 residues. V was shortened by 0 bases and J by 6 bases, with 11 bases between the two germline ends. CDR3 amino acids: CASSQESSAAEAFF. The CDR3 DNA reads TGCGCCAGCAGCCAAGAATCTAGTGCCGCTGAAGCTTTCTTT.

The chain recombines TRBV7-3 with TRBJ2-3; D possibly matches TRBD1 or TRBD2 (6 bases each). The CDR3 is 15 residues long. V was cut by 5 bases and J by 0 bases, with 12 bases left in between. In germline, CDR1 is SGHTA, CDR2 FQGTGA. The CDR3, as DNA: TGTGCCAGCAGCCTAAGGGGGGATAGCACAGATACGCAGTATTTT. Protein sequence: CASSLRGDSTDTQYF.